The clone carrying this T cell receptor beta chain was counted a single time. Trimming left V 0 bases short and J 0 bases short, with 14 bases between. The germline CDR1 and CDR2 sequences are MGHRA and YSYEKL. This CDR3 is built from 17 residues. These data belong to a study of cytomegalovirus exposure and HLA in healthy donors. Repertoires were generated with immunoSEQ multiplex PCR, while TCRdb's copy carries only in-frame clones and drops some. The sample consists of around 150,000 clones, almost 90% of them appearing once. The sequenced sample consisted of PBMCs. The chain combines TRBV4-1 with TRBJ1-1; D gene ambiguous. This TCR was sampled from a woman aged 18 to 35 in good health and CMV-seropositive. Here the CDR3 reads CASSQDGTNYMNTEAFF. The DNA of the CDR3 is TGCGCCAGCAGCCAAGATGGAACAAACTACATGAACACTGAAGCTTTCTTT.